One TCR beta chain is described in this entry. Its antigen is as yet unknown. These data originate in a study of T cell repertoires in cytomegalovirus infection. As for the study in general: Public TCR beta signatures marked donors with CMV infection and the matching HLA. Study-wide results and caveats: HLA-C-restricted, CMV-specific TCR beta clonotypes were dominant ex vivo.

Each CDR3 protein gets one entry after TCRdb re-called the reads with MiXCR. Of around 300,000 distinct CDR3 sequences in the sample, 20% to 25% were seen once. The ends lost 0 bases at V and 2 bases at J; junction bases unmatched: 1. Germline V CDR1 and CDR2: MNHEY, SVGAGI. CDR3 length: 15 amino acids. The chain carries TRBV6-5 and TRBJ2-7; 10 bases agree with TRBD2. Material: cultured PBMCs, obtained from culture after CMV antigen stimulation. The clonotype comes from a human donor in good health (CMV status not recorded). Some clones in this sample may be carry-over from other donors' samples. CDR3 coding DNA: TGTGCCAGCAGTTACTCCCTAGCGGGAGCCTACGAGCAGTACTTC. It specifies CASSYSLAGAYEQYF.